This T cell receptor beta chain was recovered during a study of blood T cell repertoires in COVID-19. Sequencing used immunoSEQ multiplex PCR; TCRdb keeps in-frame clones, though not all of them. The sample carries some 310,000 clones, just under 90% recorded once. The V and J ends lost 3 bases and 1 base, in that order; junction bases with no gene match: 8. CDR1 SGDLS and CDR2 YYNGEE come from the germline V gene. The CDR3 totals 16 residues. This chain links TRBV9 with TRBJ2-5, with 8 positions matching TRBD1. This TCR derives from a young woman who had recovered from COVID-19. Sequenced material: PBMCs or T cells enriched from blood (not recorded which). The CDR3 is CASSARQGTSQETQYF. The CDR3 DNA follows: TGTGCCAGCAGCGCCAGACAGGGGACCTCCCAAGAGACCCAGTACTTC.